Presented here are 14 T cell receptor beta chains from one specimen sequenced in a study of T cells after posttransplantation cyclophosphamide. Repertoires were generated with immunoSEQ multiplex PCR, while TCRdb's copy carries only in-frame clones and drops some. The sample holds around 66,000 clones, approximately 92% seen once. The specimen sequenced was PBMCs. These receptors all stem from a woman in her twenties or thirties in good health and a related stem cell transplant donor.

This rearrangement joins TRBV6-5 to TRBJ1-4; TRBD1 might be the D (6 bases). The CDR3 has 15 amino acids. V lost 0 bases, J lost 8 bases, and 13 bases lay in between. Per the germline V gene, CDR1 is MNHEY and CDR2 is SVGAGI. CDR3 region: CASSYSGAVEEKLFF. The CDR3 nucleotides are TGTGCCAGCAGTTACTCGGGGGCTGTAGAGGAAAAACTGTTTTTT.

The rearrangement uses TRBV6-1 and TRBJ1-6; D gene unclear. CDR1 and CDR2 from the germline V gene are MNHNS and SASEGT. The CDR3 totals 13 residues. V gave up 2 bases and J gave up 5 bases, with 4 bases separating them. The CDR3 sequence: CASSELDNSPLHF. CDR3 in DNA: TGTGCCAGCAGTGAATTGGATAATTCACCCCTCCACTTT.

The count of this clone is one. CDR3 sequence reads: CASTLNSGNTIYF. CDR3 in DNA: TGCGCCAGCACCCTAAACTCTGGAAACACCATATATTTT. The chain employs TRBV5-1 and TRBJ1-3; D unclear. The CDR3 has 13 residues. Germline CDR1 and CDR2: SGHRS and YFSETQ. The V gene lost 6 bases and the J gene lost 0 bases, with 7 bases spanning the gap.

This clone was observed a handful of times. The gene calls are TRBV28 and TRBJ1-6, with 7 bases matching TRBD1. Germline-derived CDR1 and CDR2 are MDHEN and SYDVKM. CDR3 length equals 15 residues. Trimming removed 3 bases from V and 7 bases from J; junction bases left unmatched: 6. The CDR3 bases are TGTGCCAGCAGTTTGCTAGGGGGCAACAATTCACCCCTCCACTTT. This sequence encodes CASSLLGGNNSPLHF.

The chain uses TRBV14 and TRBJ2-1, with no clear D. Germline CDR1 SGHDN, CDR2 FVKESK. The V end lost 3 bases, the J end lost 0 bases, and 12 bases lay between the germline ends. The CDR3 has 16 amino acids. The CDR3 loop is CASSQGHSSSYNEQFF. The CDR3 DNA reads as TGTGCCAGCAGCCAGGGCCATAGTAGCTCCTACAATGAGCAGTTCTTC.

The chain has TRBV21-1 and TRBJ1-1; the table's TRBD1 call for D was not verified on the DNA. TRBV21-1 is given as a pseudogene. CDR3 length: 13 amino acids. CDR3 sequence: CASSKAWTPEAFF. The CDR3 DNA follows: TGTGCCAGCAGCAAAGCCTGGACACCTGAAGCTTTCTTT.

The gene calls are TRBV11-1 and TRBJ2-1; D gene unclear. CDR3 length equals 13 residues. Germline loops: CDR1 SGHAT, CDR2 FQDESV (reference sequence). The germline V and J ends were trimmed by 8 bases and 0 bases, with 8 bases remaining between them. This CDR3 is CASGIGSYNEQFF. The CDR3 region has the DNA TGTGCCAGCGGCATAGGCTCCTACAATGAGCAGTTCTTC.

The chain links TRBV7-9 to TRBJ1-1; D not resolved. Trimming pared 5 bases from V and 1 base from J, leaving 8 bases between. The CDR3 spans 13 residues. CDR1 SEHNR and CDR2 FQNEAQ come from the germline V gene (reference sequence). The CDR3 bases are TGTGCCAGCAGCACCATTAAGAACACTGAAGCTTTCTTT. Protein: CASSTIKNTEAFF.

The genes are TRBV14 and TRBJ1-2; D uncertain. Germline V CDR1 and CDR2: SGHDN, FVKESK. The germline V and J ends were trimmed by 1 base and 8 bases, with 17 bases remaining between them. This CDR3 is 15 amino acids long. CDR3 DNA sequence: TGTGCCAGCAGCCAAGTTGGTCTTCTGGATGGCGGCTACACCTTC. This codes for CASSQVGLLDGGYTF.

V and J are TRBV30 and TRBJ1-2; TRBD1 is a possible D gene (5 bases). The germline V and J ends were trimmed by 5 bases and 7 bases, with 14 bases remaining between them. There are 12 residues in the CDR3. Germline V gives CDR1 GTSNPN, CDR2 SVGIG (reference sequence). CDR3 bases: TGTGCCTGGGCCCCCCCGGGGGGTGGCTACACCTTC. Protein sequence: CAWAPPGGGYTF.

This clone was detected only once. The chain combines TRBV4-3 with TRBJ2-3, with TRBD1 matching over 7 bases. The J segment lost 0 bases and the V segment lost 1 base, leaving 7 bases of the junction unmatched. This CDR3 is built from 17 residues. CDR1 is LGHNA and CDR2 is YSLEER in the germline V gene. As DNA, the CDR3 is TGCGCCAGCAGCCAAGGGTCCCCGGGACAGAGCACAGATACGCAGTATTTT. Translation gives CASSQGSPGQSTDTQYF.

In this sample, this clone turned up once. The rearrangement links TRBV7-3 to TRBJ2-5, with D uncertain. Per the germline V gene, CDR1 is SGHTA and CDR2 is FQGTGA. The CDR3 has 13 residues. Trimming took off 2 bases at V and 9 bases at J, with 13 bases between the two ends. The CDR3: CASSLPPHGPQYF. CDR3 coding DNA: TGTGCCAGCAGCTTACCCCCCCACGGGCCCCAGTACTTC.

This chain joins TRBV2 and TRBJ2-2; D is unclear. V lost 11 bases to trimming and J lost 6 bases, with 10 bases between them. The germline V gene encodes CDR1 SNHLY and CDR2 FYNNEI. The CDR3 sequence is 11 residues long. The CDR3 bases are TGTGCCCTTAAGGGCCCCGGGGAGCTGTTTTTT. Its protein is CALKGPGELFF. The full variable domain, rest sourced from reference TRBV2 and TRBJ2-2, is EPEVTQTPSHQVTQMGQEVILRCVPISNHLYFYWYRQILGQKVEFLVSFYNNEISEKSEIFDDQFSVERPDGSNFTLKIRSTKLEDSAMYFCALKGPGELFFGEGSRLTVL.

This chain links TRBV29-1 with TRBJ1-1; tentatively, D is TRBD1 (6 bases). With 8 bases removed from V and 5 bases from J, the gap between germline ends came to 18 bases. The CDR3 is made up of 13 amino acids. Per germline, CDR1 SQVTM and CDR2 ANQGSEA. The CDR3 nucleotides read TGCAGCTCCGCGAGGGGGGAATTGACTGAAGCTTTCTTT. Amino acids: CSSARGELTEAFF.